One sample yielded the 2 T cell receptor beta chains listed below, sequenced in a study of immune cell composition in non-small cell lung cancer. TCRdb's copy holds only in-frame clones and misses some; the assay was immunoSEQ multiplex PCR. The sample includes under 1,500 clones, 88% seen only once; the top ten take under 5%. The material sequenced was lung tumor tissue. These TCRs come from a human donor with non-small cell lung cancer.

V usage is TRBV18 and J usage is TRBJ2-5; perhaps TRBD1 as D (6 bases). CDR1 is KGHSH, CDR2 LQKENI, per germline. The CDR3 is 14 residues long. Trimming removed 5 bases from V and 5 bases from J, with 15 bases in between. CDR3 bases: TGTGCCAGCTCATATACAGGGTGGGATGAGACCCAGTACTTC. Its translation is CASSYTGWDETQYF.

The CDR3 protein is CASSRGWPVNTEAFF. The CDR3 DNA reads TGTGCCAGCAGCCGGGGATGGCCGGTGAACACTGAAGCTTTCTTT. The V and J genes are TRBV13 and TRBJ1-1, with unresolved D. V gave up 5 bases and J gave up 0 bases, with 13 bases separating them. In germline, CDR1 is PRHDT, CDR2 FYEKMQ (reference sequence). The CDR3 has 15 amino acids. Variable domain in full (rest from reference TRBV13 and TRBJ1-1): AAGVIQSPRHLIKEKRETATLKCYPIPRHDTVYWYQQGPGQDPQFLISFYEKMQSDKGSIPDRFSAQQFSDYHSELNMSSLELGDSALYFCASSRGWPVNTEAFFGQGTRLTVV.